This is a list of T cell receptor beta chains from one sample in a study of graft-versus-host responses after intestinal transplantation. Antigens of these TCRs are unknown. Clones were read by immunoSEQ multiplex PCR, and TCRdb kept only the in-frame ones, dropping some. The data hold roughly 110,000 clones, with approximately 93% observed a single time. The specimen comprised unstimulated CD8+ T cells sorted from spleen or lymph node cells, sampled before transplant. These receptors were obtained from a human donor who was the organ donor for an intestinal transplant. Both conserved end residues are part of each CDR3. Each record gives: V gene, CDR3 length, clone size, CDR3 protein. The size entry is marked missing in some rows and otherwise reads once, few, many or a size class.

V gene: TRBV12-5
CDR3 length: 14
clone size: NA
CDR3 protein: CASVFRSSYNEQFF

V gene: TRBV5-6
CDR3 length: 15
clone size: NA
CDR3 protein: CASSLLSGVTHEQFF

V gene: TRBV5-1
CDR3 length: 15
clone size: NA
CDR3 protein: CASSLTPEVYYEQYF

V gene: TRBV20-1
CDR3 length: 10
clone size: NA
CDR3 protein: CSATGQGVNF

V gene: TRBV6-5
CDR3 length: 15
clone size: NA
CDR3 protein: CASSPGPTNTGELFF

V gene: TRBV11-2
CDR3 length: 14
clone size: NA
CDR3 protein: CASSLGGQGYGYTF

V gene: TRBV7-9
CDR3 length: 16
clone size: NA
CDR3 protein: CASSLAGGLAPETQYF

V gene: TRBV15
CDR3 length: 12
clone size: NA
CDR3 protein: CATSSSGPEQYF

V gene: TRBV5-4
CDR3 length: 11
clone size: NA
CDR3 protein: CASSLAETQYF

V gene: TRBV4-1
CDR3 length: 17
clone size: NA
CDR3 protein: CASSHDPDRSNTGELFF

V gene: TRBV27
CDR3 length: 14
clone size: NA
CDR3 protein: CASRASGGVDTQYF

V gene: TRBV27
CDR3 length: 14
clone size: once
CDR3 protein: CASSSAGALGGYTF

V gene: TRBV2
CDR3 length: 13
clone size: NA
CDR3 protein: CASSDGGWYEQYF

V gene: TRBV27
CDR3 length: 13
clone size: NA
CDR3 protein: CASSPGLGDEQFF

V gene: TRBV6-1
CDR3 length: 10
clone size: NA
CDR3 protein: CASRDGEAFF

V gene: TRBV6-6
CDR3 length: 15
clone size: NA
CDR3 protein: CASSSSGVSSYEQYF

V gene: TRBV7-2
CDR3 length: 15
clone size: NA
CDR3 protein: CASSQSLLPPSEQYF

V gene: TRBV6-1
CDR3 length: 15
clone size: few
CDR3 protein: CASSEDQGAAYEQYF

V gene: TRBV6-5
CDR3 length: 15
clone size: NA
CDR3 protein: CASSLRGDYNEKLFF